Listed here are 24 T cell receptor beta chains from one sample, sequenced in a study of shared clonotypes between healthy human individuals. Libraries were prepared by immunoSEQ multiplex PCR; TCRdb keeps only in-frame clonotypes and omits some of them. This table has some 2 million clones, 85% to 95% appearing once. Input material: naive CD4+ T cells sorted from blood. Regarding subset: CD45RA+ positively selected. These receptors were collected from a man younger than 30 in good health.

V gene TRBV5-5 combines with J gene TRBJ1-1, with D possibly matching TRBD1 (6 bases). The CDR3 runs 16 residues. Per the germline V gene, CDR1 is SGHKS and CDR2 is YYEKEE (reference sequence). The V gene lost 4 bases and the J gene lost 1 base, with 17 bases spanning the gap. The CDR3 nucleotides read TGTGCCAGCAGCGGGGACCACAGGGAGGGGAACACTGAAGCTTTCTTT. Translating gives CASSGDHREGNTEAFF.

The V and J genes are TRBV2 and TRBJ2-4, with 13 bases matching TRBD2. Trimming at V came to 4 bases and at J to 9 bases, leaving 0 bases not matched to a gene. The CDR3 spans 13 residues. CDR1 SNHLY and CDR2 FYNNEI come from the germline V gene. CDR3 residues: CASSGLAGGIQYF. The CDR3, as DNA: TGTGCCAGCAGTGGACTAGCGGGAGGCATTCAGTACTTC.

This chain links TRBV5-1 with TRBJ2-7, with D perhaps assigned TRBD1 or TRBD2 (5 bases each). Trimming took off 0 bases at V and 0 bases at J, with 16 bases between the two ends. CDR3 size: 17 residues. CDR1 SGHRS and CDR2 YFSETQ come from the germline V gene. The DNA of the CDR3 is TGCGCCAGCAGCTTGGCCATCGGGACCGCCGTCTCCTACGAGCAGTACTTC. Protein sequence: CASSLAIGTAVSYEQYF.

Note on this clone: Different DNA sequences within this sample yield the same CDR3. The chain links TRBV9 to TRBJ2-1, with 11 bases matching TRBD2. Trimming cost V 4 bases and J 3 bases; bases outside gene matches: 3. Germline V gene sequence: CDR1 SGDLS, CDR2 YYNGEE. This CDR3 region has 15 residues. In nucleotides, the CDR3 is TGTGCCAGCAGCCCCGGACTAGCGGGCTACAATGAGCAGTTCTTC. It specifies CASSPGLAGYNEQFF.

The V gene is TRBV7-2, the J gene TRBJ2-3; D might be TRBD1 or TRBD2, each matching 5 bases. V was trimmed by 1 base and J by 2 bases, leaving 10 bases between them. The CDR3 runs 15 residues. CDR1 is SGHTA and CDR2 is FQGNSA in the germline V gene. DNA of the CDR3: TGTGCCAGCAGCTTAGTGGGGGAGTACACAGATACGCAGTATTTT. Encoded protein: CASSLVGEYTDTQYF.

This sequence joins TRBV28 and TRBJ1-2; D unresolved. CDR1 is MDHEN and CDR2 is SYDVKM in the germline V gene. Trimming removed 7 bases from V and 4 bases from J, with 10 bases in between. The CDR3 contains 12 residues. The CDR3 DNA sequence: TGTGCCAGCACCCCCGCCAGCTATGGCTACACCTTC. It is translated as CASTPASYGYTF.

The chain is built from TRBV7-9 and TRBJ2-7; D is tentatively TRBD1 or TRBD2 (6 bases each). There are 17 residues in the CDR3. From germline, CDR1 is SEHNR and CDR2 FQNEAQ (reference sequence). V was trimmed by 2 bases and J by 4 bases, leaving 21 bases between them. CDR3 in DNA: TGTGCCAGCAGCTTACGTCCCGGGGTACAGGGAGGTTACGAGCAGTACTTC. Its translation: CASSLRPGVQGGYEQYF.

A note on this clone: Other DNA sequences in the sample encode the same CDR3. The rearrangement uses TRBV20-1 and TRBJ2-3; a weak D match, TRBD2 (5 bases). V was trimmed by 5 bases and J by 6 bases, leaving 9 bases between them. Germline V gene sequence: CDR1 DFQATT, CDR2 SNEGSKA (reference sequence). This CDR3 comprises 11 residues. As DNA, the CDR3 is TGCAGTGCTGGACCGGGGGATACGCAGTATTTT. This sequence encodes CSAGPGDTQYF.

J is TRBJ1-3 and V is TRBV5-8; no clear D gene. Germline assignment: CDR1 SGHTS and CDR2 YDEGEE. Deletions cut 0 bases from V and 4 bases from J, with 11 bases between. The CDR3 is made up of 15 amino acids. CDR3 region: CASSLDSTRGNTIYF. The CDR3 region has the DNA TGTGCCAGCAGCTTGGACTCAACTCGCGGAAACACCATATATTTT.

This clone occurred once. This chain uses TRBV7-9 with TRBJ1-5; no reliable D call. CDR1 is SEHNR, CDR2 FQNEAQ, per germline (reference sequence). V was shortened by 2 bases and J by 1 base, with 15 bases between the two germline ends. The CDR3 consists of 17 residues. CDR3 protein: CASSLLGVNRSNQPQHF. CDR3 DNA: TGTGCCAGCAGCTTACTAGGAGTCAACCGAAGCAATCAGCCCCAGCATTTT.

The gene calls are TRBV5-6 and TRBJ2-5, with 8 positions matching TRBD2. Per germline, CDR1 SGHDT and CDR2 YYEEEE. The CDR3 totals 15 residues. J was trimmed by 5 bases and V by 5 bases; bases with no gene match: 11. CDR3 coding DNA: TGTGCCAGCAGTATTATCCCCTTAGCGGGGGAGACCCAGTACTTC. Translated: CASSIIPLAGETQYF.

On this clone: Distinct nucleotide sequences in the sample also encode this CDR3. The chain joins TRBV5-1 to TRBJ2-7; D gene ambiguous. From germline, CDR1 is SGHRS and CDR2 YFSETQ. The length of the CDR3 is 12 residues. Between the trimmed V and J ends, which lost 1 base and 3 bases, there was a span of 5 bases. CDR3 sequence reads: CASSLSLYEQYF. The CDR3 DNA reads as TGCGCCAGCAGCTTGTCGCTCTACGAGCAGTACTTC. The entire variable domain, with the rest obtained from reference TRBV5-1 and TRBJ2-7, is as follows: KAGVTQTPRYLIKTRGQQVTLSCSPISGHRSVSWYQQTPGQGLQFLFEYFSETQRNKGNFPGRFSGRQFSNSRSEMNVSTLELGDSALYLCASSLSLYEQYFGPGTRLTVT.

This rearrangement joins TRBV6-1 to TRBJ2-7; D not resolved. The CDR3 consists of 13 residues. With 5 bases removed from V and 2 bases from J, the gap between germline ends came to 10 bases. Germline values: CDR1 MNHNS, CDR2 SASEGT. Here the CDR3 reads CASSSQAAYEQYF. CDR3 coding DNA: TGTGCCAGCAGTTCCCAAGCCGCCTACGAGCAGTACTTC.

The rearrangement uses TRBV4-2 and TRBJ2-3, with TRBD2 matching over 7 bases. Unmatched junction bases numbered 18, after V lost 0 bases and J lost 0 bases. Per the germline V gene, CDR1 is LGHNA and CDR2 is YNFKEQ. The CDR3 runs 21 residues. In DNA, the CDR3 is TGTGCCAGCAGCCAAGAAGAGGGGATGATTTGGGGGGGACCAAGCACAGATACGCAGTATTTT. Amino acid sequence: CASSQEEGMIWGGPSTDTQYF.

The CDR3 coding sequence is TGTGCCAGCTCACCATCGCTGGGCTATAATTCACCCCTCCACTTT. This encodes CASSPSLGYNSPLHF. The chain is built from TRBV18 and TRBJ1-6; the D is unclear. CDR1 and CDR2 (germline): KGHSH, LQKENI. This CDR3 spans 15 amino acids. V dropped 2 bases and J dropped 3 bases, with 8 bases sitting between them.

In its sample, this clone was seen once. This chain joins TRBV4-1 and TRBJ2-3, with D perhaps being TRBD1 or TRBD2 (6 bases each). Germline values: CDR1 MGHRA, CDR2 YSYEKL. This CDR3 comprises 16 residues. The V gene lost 1 base and the J gene lost 2 bases, with 13 bases spanning the gap. CDR3 protein: CASSQGGAVSTDTQYF. CDR3 in DNA: TGCGCCAGCAGCCAAGGGGGGGCAGTTTCCACAGATACGCAGTATTTT.

The chain uses TRBV18 and TRBJ1-2, with TRBD1 as a possible D gene (5 bases). This CDR3 is built from 12 residues. V lost 3 bases and J lost 7, with 9 bases in between. Germline V gene lookup returns CDR1 KGHSH and CDR2 LQKENI. In DNA, the CDR3 is TGTGCCAGCTCACCGGAAGGGACTGGCTACACCTTC. Protein product: CASSPEGTGYTF.

The rearrangement joins TRBV5-1 to TRBJ1-5; D perhaps matches TRBD1 (5 bases). From germline, CDR1 is SGHRS and CDR2 YFSETQ. The CDR3 is made up of 14 amino acids. The V and J ends lost 0 bases and 6 bases respectively, with 10 bases between them. The CDR3 DNA sequence: TGCGCCAGCAGCTTGGGGGGCGAGGGTCAGCCCCAGCATTTT. Amino acid sequence: CASSLGGEGQPQHF.

The V gene is TRBV5-1, the J gene TRBJ1-6, with 7 positions matching TRBD1. CDR1 is SGHRS, CDR2 YFSETQ, per germline. Trimming at V came to 1 base and at J to 8 bases, leaving 6 bases not matched to a gene. The CDR3 runs 15 residues. CDR3 sequence: CASSLRGPQHSPLHF. CDR3 nucleotides: TGCGCCAGCAGCTTGAGGGGGCCTCAACATTCACCCCTCCACTTT.

The chain uses TRBV6-5 and TRBJ2-3, with 10 bases fitting TRBD2. V was pared by 1 base and J by 2 bases, with 3 bases of the junction left unmatched. The germline gives CDR1 MNHEY, CDR2 SVGAGI. The CDR3 length is 16 residues. CDR3 loop: CASSYWGTSDTDTQYF. The CDR3 DNA sequence: TGTGCCAGCAGTTACTGGGGGACTAGCGACACAGATACGCAGTATTTT.

This clone was counted only a few times. This rearrangement joins TRBV11-2 to TRBJ2-3; TRBD2 matches at 11 bases. Germline CDR1 is SGHAT and CDR2 is FQNNGV. The CDR3 totals 17 residues. J was trimmed by 2 bases and V by 3 bases; bases with no gene match: 7. For the CDR3, the DNA is TGTGCCAGCAGCTTGCGCCAGGGACTAGCGGACACAGATACGCAGTATTTT. This translates into CASSLRQGLADTDTQYF.

The chain links TRBV5-6 to TRBJ2-2; a weak D match, TRBD1 (6 bases). The CDR3 is 15 residues long. Trimming removed 10 bases from V and 5 bases from J, with 21 bases in between. Germline assignment: CDR1 SGHDT and CDR2 YYEEEE. Written as DNA, the CDR3 is TGTGCCCGCCACAATGCCAGGCAGGGGACCGGGGAGCTGTTTTTT. Translated, it gives CARHNARQGTGELFF.

J is TRBJ2-7 and V is TRBV10-3; no clear D gene. The V and J ends lost 6 bases and 7 bases respectively, with 10 bases between them. The CDR3 loop spans 11 amino acids. Germline V CDR1 and CDR2: ENHRY, SYGVKD. CDR3 residues: CAIRDLSEQYF. In DNA form, the CDR3 reads TGTGCCATCAGGGACCTTTCGGAGCAGTACTTC.

The chain couples TRBV27 to TRBJ2-3; 11 bases align to TRBD2. The junction had 11 bases not matched to a gene; V was cut back by 8 bases and J by 4 bases. The CDR3 runs 16 residues. The germline gives CDR1 MNHEY, CDR2 SMNVEV (reference sequence). The CDR3 DNA follows: TGTGCCAGCCGCGCGGGGGCTAGCGGGAGGTCAGATACGCAGTATTTT. Translated, it gives CASRAGASGRSDTQYF.